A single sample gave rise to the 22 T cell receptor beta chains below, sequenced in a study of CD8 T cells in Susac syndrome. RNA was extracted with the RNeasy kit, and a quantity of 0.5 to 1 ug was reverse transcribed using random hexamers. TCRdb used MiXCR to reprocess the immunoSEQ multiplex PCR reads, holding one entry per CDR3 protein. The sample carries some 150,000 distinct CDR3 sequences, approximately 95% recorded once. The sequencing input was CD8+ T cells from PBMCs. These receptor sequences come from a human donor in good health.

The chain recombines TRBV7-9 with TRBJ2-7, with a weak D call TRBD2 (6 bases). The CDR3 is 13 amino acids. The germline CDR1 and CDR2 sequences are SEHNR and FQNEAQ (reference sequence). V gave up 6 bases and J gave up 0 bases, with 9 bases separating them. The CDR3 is CASRPGSSYEQYF. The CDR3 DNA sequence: TGTGCCAGCAGGCCCGGGAGCTCCTACGAGCAGTACTTC.

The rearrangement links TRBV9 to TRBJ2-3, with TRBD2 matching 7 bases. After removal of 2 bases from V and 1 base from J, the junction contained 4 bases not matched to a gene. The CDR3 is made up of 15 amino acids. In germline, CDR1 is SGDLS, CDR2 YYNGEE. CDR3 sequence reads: CASSVFREGTDTQYF. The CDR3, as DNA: TGTGCCAGCAGCGTCTTCCGGGAGGGCACAGATACGCAGTATTTT.

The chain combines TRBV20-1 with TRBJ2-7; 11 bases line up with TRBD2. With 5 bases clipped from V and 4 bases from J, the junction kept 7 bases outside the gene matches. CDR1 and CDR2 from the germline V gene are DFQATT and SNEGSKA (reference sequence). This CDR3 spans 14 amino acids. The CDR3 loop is CSARGTSGTYEQYF. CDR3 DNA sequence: TGCAGTGCTCGGGGGACTAGCGGAACTTACGAGCAGTACTTC.

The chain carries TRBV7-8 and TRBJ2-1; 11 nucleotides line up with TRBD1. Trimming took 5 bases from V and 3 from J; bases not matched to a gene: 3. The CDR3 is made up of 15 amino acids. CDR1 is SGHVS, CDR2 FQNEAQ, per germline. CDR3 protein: CASSTGTGGYNEQFF. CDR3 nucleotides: TGTGCCAGCAGCACAGGGACAGGGGGCTACAATGAGCAGTTCTTC. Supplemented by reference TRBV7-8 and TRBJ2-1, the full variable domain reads GAGVSQSPRYKVAKRGQDVALRCDPISGHVSLFWYQQALGQGPEFLTYFQNEAQLDKSGLPSDRFFAERPEGSVSTLKIQRTQQEDSAVYLCASSTGTGGYNEQFFGPGTRLTVL.

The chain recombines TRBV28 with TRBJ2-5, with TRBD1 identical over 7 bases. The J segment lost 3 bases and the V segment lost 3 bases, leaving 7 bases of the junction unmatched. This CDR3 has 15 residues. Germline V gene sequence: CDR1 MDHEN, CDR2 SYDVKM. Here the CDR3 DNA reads TGTGCCAGCAGTTTTCCGGGACAGATAGAAGAGACCCAGTACTTC. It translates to CASSFPGQIEETQYF.

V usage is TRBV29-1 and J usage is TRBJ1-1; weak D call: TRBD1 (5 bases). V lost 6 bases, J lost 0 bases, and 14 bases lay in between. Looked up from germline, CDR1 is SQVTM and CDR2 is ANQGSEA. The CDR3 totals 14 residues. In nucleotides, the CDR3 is TGCAGCGTCTTCCAGGACACTATGAACACTGAAGCTTTCTTT. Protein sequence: CSVFQDTMNTEAFF.

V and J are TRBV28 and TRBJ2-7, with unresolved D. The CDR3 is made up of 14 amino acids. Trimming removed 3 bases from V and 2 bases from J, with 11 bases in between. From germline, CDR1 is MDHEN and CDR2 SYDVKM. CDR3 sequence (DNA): TGTGCCAGCAGTTTCTCAAGCCAGGCCTACGAGCAGTACTTC. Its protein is CASSFSSQAYEQYF.

Written as DNA, the CDR3 is TGTGCCAGCTCGACCGGACTAGCGGGAGATACGCAGTATTTT. This sequence encodes CASSTGLAGDTQYF. The genes are TRBV12-3 or TRBV12-4 and TRBJ2-3; 11 nucleotides line up with TRBD2. The CDR3 length is 14 residues. V was pared by 8 bases and J by 5 bases, with 6 bases of the junction left unmatched.

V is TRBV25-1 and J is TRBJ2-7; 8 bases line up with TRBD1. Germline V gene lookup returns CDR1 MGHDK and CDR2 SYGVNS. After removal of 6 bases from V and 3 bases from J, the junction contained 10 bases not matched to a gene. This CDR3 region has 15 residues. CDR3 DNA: TGTGCCAGCAGCCCAATCGGACAGGGATACTACGAGCAGTACTTC. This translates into CASSPIGQGYYEQYF.

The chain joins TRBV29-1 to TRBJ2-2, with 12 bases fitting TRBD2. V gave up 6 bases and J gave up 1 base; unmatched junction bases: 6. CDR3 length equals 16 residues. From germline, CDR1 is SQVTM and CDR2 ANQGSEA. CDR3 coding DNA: TGCAGCGTACGACTAGCGGGAGCCTTGAACACCGGGGAGCTGTTTTTT. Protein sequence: CSVRLAGALNTGELFF.

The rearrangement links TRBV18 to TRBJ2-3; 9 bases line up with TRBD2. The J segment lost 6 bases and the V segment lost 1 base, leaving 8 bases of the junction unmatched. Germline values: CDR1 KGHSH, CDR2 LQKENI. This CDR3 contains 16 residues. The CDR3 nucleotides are TGTGCCAGCTCACCACAATTCCTAGCGGGACCTGATACGCAGTATTTT. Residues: CASSPQFLAGPDTQYF.

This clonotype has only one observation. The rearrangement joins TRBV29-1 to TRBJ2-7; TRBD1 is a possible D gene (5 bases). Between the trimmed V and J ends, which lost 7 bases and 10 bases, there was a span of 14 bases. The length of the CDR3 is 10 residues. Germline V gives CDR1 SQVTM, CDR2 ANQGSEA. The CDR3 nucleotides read TGCAGCGCCCTGGGGCAGGGACAGTACTTC. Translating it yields CSALGQGQYF.

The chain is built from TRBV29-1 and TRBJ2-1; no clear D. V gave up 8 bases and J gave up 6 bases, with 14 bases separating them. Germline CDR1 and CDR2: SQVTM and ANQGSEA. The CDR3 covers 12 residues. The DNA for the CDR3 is TGCAGCTTCAGCCAGGTCGGCAATGAGCAGTTCTTC. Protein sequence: CSFSQVGNEQFF.

This CDR3 is CSAYGHYSYEQYF. The CDR3 DNA sequence: TGCAGTGCTTACGGACATTACTCCTACGAGCAGTACTTC. The V gene is TRBV20-1, the J gene TRBJ2-7; a weak D match, TRBD1 (5 bases). CDR1 and CDR2 (germline): DFQATT, SNEGSKA (reference sequence). Trimming shortened V by 5 bases and J by 0 bases, and 11 bases separated the two germline ends. The CDR3 is 13 residues long.

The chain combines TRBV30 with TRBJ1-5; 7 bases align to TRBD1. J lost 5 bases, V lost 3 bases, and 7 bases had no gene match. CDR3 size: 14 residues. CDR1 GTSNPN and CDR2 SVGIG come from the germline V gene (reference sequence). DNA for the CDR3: TGTGCCTGGAGGGACCGAGACAGGGATCAGCCCCAGCATTTT. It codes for CAWRDRDRDQPQHF.

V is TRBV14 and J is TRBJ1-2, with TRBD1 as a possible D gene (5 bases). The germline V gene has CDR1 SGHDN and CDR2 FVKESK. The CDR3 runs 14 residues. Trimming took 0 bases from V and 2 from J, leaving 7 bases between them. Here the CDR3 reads CASSQDSGNYGYTF. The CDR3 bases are TGTGCCAGCAGCCAAGATTCAGGGAACTATGGCTACACCTTC.

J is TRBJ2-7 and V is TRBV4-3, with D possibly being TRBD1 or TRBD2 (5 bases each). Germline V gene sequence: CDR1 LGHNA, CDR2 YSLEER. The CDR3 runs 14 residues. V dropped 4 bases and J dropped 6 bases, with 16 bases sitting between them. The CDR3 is CASSPTRGGPEQYF. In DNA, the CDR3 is TGCGCCAGCAGCCCCACGAGGGGCGGGCCCGAGCAGTACTTC.

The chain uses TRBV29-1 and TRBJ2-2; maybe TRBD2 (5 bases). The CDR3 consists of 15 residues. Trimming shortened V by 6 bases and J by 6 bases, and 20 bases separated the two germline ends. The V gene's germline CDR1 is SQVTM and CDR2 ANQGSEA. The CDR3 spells CSVFTGHGKPGELFF. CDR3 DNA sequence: TGCAGCGTATTCACGGGCCACGGGAAACCCGGGGAGCTGTTTTTT.

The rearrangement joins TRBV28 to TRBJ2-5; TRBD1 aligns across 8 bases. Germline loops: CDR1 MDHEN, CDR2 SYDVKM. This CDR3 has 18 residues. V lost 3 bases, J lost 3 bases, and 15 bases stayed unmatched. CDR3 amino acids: CASSLNLGTGQEEETQYF. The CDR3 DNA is TGTGCCAGCAGTTTGAATTTGGGGACGGGACAGGAGGAAGAGACCCAGTACTTC.

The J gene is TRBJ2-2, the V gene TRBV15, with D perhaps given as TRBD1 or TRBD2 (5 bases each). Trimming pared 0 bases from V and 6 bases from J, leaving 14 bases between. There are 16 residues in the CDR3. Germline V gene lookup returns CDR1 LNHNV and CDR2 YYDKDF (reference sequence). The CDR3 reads CATSRDGGLGAGELFF. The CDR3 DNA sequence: TGTGCCACCAGCAGAGATGGAGGCCTGGGGGCCGGGGAGCTGTTTTTT. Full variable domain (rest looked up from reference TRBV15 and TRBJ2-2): DAMVIQNPRYQVTQFGKPVTLSCSQTLNHNVMYWYQQKSSQAPKLLFHYYDKDFNNEADTPDNFQSRRPNTSFCFLDIRSPGLGDTAMYLCATSRDGGLGAGELFFGEGSRLTVL.

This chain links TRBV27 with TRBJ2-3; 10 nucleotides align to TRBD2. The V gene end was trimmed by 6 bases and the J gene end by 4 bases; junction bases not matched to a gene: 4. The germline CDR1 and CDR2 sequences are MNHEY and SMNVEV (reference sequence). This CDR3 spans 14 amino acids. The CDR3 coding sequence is TGTGCCAGCAGCCTAGCGGGGGAGGCAGATACGCAGTATTTT. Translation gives CASSLAGEADTQYF.

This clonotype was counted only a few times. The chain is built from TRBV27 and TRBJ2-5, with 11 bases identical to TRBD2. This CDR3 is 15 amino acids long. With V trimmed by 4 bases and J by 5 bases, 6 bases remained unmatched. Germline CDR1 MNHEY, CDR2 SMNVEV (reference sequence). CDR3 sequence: CASSWTSGRGETQYF. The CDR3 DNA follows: TGTGCCAGCAGTTGGACTAGCGGGCGAGGCGAGACCCAGTACTTC.